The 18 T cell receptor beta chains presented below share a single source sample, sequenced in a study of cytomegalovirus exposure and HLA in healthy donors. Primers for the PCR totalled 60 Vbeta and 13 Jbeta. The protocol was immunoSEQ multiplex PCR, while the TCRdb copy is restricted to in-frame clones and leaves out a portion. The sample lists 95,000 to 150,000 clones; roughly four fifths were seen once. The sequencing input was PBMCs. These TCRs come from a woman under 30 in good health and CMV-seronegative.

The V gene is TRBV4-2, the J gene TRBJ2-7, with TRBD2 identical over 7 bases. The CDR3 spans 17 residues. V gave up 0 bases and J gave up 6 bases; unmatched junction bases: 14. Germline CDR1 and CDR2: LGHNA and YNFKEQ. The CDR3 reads CASSQDLLGGSRSEQYF. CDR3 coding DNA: TGTGCCAGCAGCCAAGATTTGCTCGGCGGGAGCCGCTCCGAGCAGTACTTC.

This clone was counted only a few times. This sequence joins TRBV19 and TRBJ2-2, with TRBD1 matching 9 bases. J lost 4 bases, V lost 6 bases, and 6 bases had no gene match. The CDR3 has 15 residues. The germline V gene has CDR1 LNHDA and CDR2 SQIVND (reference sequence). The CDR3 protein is CASRDRGMGTGELFF. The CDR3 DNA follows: TGTGCCAGTAGGGACAGGGGAATGGGCACCGGGGAGCTGTTTTTT.

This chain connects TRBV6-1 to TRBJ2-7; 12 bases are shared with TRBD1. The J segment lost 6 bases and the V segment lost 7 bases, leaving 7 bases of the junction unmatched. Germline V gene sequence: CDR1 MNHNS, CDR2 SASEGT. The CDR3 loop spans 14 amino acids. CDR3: CASTGGDRGREQYF. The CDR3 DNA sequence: TGTGCCAGCACCGGGGGGGACAGGGGGCGCGAGCAGTACTTC.

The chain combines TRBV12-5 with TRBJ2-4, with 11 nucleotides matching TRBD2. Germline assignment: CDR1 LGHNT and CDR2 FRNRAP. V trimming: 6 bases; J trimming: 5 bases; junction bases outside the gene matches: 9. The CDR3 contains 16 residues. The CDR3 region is CASGTGTSGLENIQYF. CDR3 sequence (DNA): TGTGCTAGTGGCACTGGGACTAGCGGCCTAGAAAACATTCAGTACTTC.

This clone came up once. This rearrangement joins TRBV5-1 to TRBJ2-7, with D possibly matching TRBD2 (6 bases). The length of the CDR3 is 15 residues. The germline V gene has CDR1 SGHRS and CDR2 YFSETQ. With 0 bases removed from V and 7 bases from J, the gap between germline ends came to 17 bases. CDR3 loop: CASSLGGTSTWEQYF. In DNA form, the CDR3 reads TGCGCCAGCAGCTTGGGGGGTACTAGCACCTGGGAGCAGTACTTC.

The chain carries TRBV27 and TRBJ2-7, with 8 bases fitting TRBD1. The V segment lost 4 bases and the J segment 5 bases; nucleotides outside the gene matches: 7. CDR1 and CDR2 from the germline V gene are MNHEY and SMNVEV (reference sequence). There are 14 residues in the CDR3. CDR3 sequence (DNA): TGTGCCAGCAGTTCACGGACAGGGAGAAACGAGCAGTACTTC. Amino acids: CASSSRTGRNEQYF.

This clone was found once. The CDR3 region is CATSSPLRGSYEQYF. CDR3 bases: TGTGCCACCAGCAGCCCTCTGAGAGGGTCTTACGAGCAGTACTTC. The V call is TRBV15, the J call TRBJ2-5; weak D call: TRBD2 (5 bases). The assigned J gene may be wrong: the sequence end matches TRBJ2-7 better. This CDR3 spans 15 amino acids. Looked up from germline, CDR1 is LNHNV and CDR2 is YYDKDF (reference sequence).

The CDR3 DNA reads as TGCGCCAGCATGGGCCCTGGACGGGGTGAGACCCAGTACTTC. Protein: CASMGPGRGETQYF. V is TRBV10-2 and J is TRBJ2-5, with D tentatively TRBD2 (5 bases). Between the trimmed V and J ends, which lost 7 bases and 5 bases, there was a span of 17 bases. Germline V gives CDR1 WSHSY, CDR2 SAAADI. The CDR3 has 14 residues.

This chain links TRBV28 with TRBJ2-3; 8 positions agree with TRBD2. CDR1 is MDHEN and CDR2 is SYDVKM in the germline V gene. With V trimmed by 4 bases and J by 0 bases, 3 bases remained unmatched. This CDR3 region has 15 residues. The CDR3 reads CASSYQRGSTDTQYF. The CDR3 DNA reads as TGTGCCAGCAGTTACCAGCGGGGGAGCACAGATACGCAGTATTTT. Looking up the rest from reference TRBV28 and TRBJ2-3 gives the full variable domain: DVKVTQSSRYLVKRTGEKVFLECVQDMDHENMFWYRQDPGLGLRLIYFSYDVKMKEKGDIPEGYSVSREKKERFSLILESASTNQTSMYLCASSYQRGSTDTQYFGPGTRLTVL.

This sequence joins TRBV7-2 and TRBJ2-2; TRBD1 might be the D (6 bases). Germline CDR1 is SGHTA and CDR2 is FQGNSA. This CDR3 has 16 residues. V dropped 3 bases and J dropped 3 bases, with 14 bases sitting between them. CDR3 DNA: TGTGCCAGCAGCTTCAACCACAGGGAATACACCGGGGAGCTGTTTTTT. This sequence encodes CASSFNHREYTGELFF. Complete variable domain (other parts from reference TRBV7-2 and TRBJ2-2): GAGVSQSPSNKVTEKGKDVELRCDPISGHTALYWYRQSLGQGLEFLIYFQGNSAPDKSGLPSDRFSAERTGGSVSTLTIQRTQQEDSAVYLCASSFNHREYTGELFFGEGSRLTVL.

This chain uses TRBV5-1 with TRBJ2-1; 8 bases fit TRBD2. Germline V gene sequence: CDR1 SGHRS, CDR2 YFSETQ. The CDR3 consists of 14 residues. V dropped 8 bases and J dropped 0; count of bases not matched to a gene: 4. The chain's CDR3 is CASTLAGSYNEQFF. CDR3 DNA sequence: TGCGCCAGTACGCTAGCGGGCTCCTACAATGAGCAGTTCTTC.

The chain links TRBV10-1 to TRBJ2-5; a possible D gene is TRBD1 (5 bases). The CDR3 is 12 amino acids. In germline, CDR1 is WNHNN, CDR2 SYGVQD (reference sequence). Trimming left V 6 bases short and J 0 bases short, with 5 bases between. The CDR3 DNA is TGCGCCAGCAGCAGGGACCAAGAGACCCAGTACTTC. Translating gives CASSRDQETQYF.

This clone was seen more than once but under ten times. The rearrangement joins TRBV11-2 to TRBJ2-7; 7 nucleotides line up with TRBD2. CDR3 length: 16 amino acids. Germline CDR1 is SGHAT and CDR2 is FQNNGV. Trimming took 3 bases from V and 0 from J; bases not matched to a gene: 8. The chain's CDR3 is CASSLTQRDLSYEQYF. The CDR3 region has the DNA TGTGCCAGCAGCTTGACCCAGCGGGACCTCTCCTACGAGCAGTACTTC.

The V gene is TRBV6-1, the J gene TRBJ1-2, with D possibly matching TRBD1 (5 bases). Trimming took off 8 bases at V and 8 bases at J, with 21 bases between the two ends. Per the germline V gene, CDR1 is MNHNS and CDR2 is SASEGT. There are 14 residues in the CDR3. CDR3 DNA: TGTGCCAGCGCGACGAGACAGCTTCTTTCGGGCTACACCTTC. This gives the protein CASATRQLLSGYTF.

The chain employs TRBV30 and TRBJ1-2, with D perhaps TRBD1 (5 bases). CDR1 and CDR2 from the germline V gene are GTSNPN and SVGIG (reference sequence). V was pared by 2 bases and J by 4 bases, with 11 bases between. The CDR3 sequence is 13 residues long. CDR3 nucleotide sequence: TGTGCCTGGAGTCTTGACAGTTTCTATGGCTACACCTTC. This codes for CAWSLDSFYGYTF.

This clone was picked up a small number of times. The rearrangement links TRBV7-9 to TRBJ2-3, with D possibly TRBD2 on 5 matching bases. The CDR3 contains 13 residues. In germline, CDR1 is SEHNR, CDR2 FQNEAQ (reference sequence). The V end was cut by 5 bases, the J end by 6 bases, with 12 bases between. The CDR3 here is CASSPKGADTQYF. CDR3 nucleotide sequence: TGTGCCAGCAGCCCCAAGGGAGCTGATACGCAGTATTTT.

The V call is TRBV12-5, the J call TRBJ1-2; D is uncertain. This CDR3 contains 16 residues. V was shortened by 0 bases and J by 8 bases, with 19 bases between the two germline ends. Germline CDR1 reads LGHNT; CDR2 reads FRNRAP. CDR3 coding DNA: TGTGCTAGTGGTTTGGTTGGCACGTCCCAAGCGCGGGGCTACACCTTC. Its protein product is CASGLVGTSQARGYTF.

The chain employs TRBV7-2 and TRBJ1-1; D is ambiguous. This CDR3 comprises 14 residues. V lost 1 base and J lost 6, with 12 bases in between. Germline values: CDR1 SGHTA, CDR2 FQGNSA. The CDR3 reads CASSLDPGLSEAFF. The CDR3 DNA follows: TGTGCCAGCAGCTTAGATCCAGGATTATCTGAAGCTTTCTTT.